This T cell receptor (beta chain) is drawn from a study of cytotoxic CD8 clonotypes in ibrutinib-treated CLL (dated by TCRdb to the early 2020s). Context from the whole study: The cohort had some eleven relapsed/refractory and around 14 treatment-naive patients; 17 to 18 were IGHV unmutated. Partial responses were observed in around 25 patients and complete responses in 2; after a median follow-up of around 68 months, remission was maintained in some 14 patients and progression was observed in approximately twelve. The response samples were drawn at a median of approximately 12 months into treatment, with a range of roughly 6 to 36 months. On average, each sample had 255,043 productive templates and tens of thousands of productive rearrangements. Of the 86 participants in the trial, roughly 26 had longitudinal samples available. Cryopreserved peripheral blood mononuclear cells were obtained before treatment, at response, and at either sustained remission or disease progression. Every sample from remission and from progressive disease was obtained while the patients were still on ibrutinib.

The goal of deep resolution MiSeq sequencing was a depth between 1 in 1 million and 1 in 200,000 T cells, and coverage averaged 10x per clonotype. TCR beta libraries were generated with the immunoSEQ hsTCRB Kit. In the authors' own workflow: ImmunoSEQ Data Assistant and ImmunoSEQ Analyzer were used for data analysis, and V, D and J genes were assigned according to IMGT definitions. Clonality, which ranges from 0 to 1, was calculated by subtracting the normalized Shannon entropy of productive rearrangement frequencies from one. Public clonotype analysis was restricted to overrepresented clonotypes comprising at least 0.05% of each patient's repertoire. More than ten repertoires from age-matched healthy donors, obtained from immuneACCESS, served as clonality controls. TCRdb took this table from immuneACCESS and kept in-frame rearrangements with V and J called. Such tables lack part of the clones; where checked against another copy, unresolved V genes explain under half of the gap, and the rest is unexplained. Clonal size and the V and J genes are those of that table, whereas D and trimming came from the DNA. The sample records about 68,000 clones, 90% of which are singletons. Approximately 3% of the sample belongs to the ten largest clones.

This sample's time point label indicates: approximately eleven months on ibrutinib. For TCR beta library preparation, 2 to 2.5 micrograms of genomic DNA were isolated from cryopreserved PBMCs. High-throughput TCR beta sequencing was performed on longitudinal blood samples from CLL patients receiving ibrutinib monotherapy. Patients were enrolled in a phase 2 open-label single-center ibrutinib monotherapy trial. Results the study describes overall, beyond this receptor: Baseline clonality exceeded that of age-matched healthy donors and correlated strongly with circulating CD8+ T-cell counts. Public clonotypes were rare and either contracted or stayed stable during treatment, and the rise in clonality at ibrutinib response reflected the expansion of private clonotypes. Sampling times were not matched between patients in sustained remission and patients whose disease was progressing, and lymph node repertoires were not examined. Clonality rose at ibrutinib response, remained stable during sustained remission, and dropped back toward baseline at progression.

This clone was seen a handful of times. It has no known antigen specificity. No much larger clone is present one base from it, and per-base qualities are unavailable. For CDR1 and CDR2, the germline V gene lists SQVTM and ANQGSEA. Clipping removes 4 bases from V and 7 bases from J, with 12 as the unmatched junction base count. The cysteine opens and the phenylalanine closes a CDR3 of 15 amino acids. CDR3 DNA only is kept here, 45 bases in frame from base 1. In this chain, TRBV29-1 is recombined with TRBJ2-1; 8 bases in the middle match TRBD2. The starting material was PBMCs, obtained after 12 months of ibrutinib treatment. The clonotype originates from a human donor with chronic lymphocytic leukemia. The DNA sequence follows: TGCAGCGTTGGAAGGGGGACTAGTAATCTGAATGAGCAGTTCTTC. It translates to CSVGRGTSNLNEQFF.